The subject of this entry is one T cell receptor (beta chain). The antigen is undetermined. The data originate from a study of chemoradiotherapy in HPV16-positive cancers. Assay used: immunoSEQ multiplex PCR; TCRdb lists only in-frame clones, some missing. Among about 1,000 clones listed, about nine tenths were seen once. Whole-study results and caveats: Functional assays defining HPV-specific T cells used only two HPV16-positive patients. HPV-responsive T-cell expansion during chemoradiotherapy was linked to improved recurrence-free survival in HPV16-positive patients. During treatment, candidate HPV-specific clones and E7-related motifs expanded in tumor.

Germline-derived CDR1 and CDR2 are PRHDT and FYEKMQ (reference sequence). V lost 5 bases and J lost 7, with 18 bases in between. CDR3 size: 15 residues. The TCR was taken from a human donor with HPV-associated anogenital cancer. The specimen was tumor tissue, collected from a patient who underwent chemoradiotherapy. V usage is TRBV13 and J usage is TRBJ2-1, with TRBD2 as a possible D gene (6 bases). DNA of the CDR3: TGTGCCAGCAGCGTCCAAGCGGGCGTACGAAATGAGCAGTTCTTC. Its protein product is CASSVQAGVRNEQFF.